The 25 T cell receptor beta chains reported below all come from one sample, sequenced in a study of T cell responses to AZD1222 COVID-19 vaccine. Assay: immunoSEQ multiplex PCR; the TCRdb copy retains only in-frame clones and omits some. The sample contains some 140,000 clones, over 80% of which appear only once. The sequencing here drew on peripheral blood, taken 28 days after the second AZD1222 dose. These receptor sequences come from an adult who received the AZD1222 COVID-19 vaccine.

This chain joins TRBV12-5 and TRBJ2-1; TRBD1 matches 8 bases. The germline gives CDR1 LGHNT, CDR2 FRNRAP. The CDR3 has 18 amino acids. J lost 6 bases, V lost 1 base, and 14 bases had no gene match. CDR3 amino acids: CASGLATRGRGRGNEQFF. CDR3 coding DNA: TGTGCTAGTGGTTTGGCAACCAGGGGGCGCGGCCGTGGCAATGAGCAGTTCTTC.

This rearrangement joins TRBV5-1 to TRBJ1-1, with TRBD1 as a possible D gene (5 bases). The CDR3 runs to 15 residues. CDR1 is SGHRS and CDR2 is YFSETQ in the germline V gene. Trimming took off 1 base at V and 0 bases at J, with 10 bases between the two ends. In DNA, the CDR3 is TGCGCCAGCAGCTTGAGACAGATATTGAACACTGAAGCTTTCTTT. Protein: CASSLRQILNTEAFF.

The chain has TRBV4-2 and TRBJ2-7, with 14 bases matching TRBD2. The CDR3 sequence is 18 residues long. Losses at the gene ends were 4 bases for V and 4 bases for J; bases not matched to a gene: 12. CDR1 is LGHNA, CDR2 YNFKEQ, per germline. The CDR3: CASSREPGTSGGGYEQYF. The CDR3 bases are TGTGCCAGCAGCCGGGAGCCCGGGACTAGCGGGGGAGGTTACGAGCAGTACTTC.

This clone appeared once. The gene calls are TRBV6-4 and TRBJ1-2; the match to TRBD1 covers 7 bases. The V segment lost 0 bases and the J segment 13 bases; nucleotides outside the gene matches: 8. The CDR3 spans 13 residues. Germline loops: CDR1 MRHNA, CDR2 SNTAGT. CDR3 coding DNA: TGTGCCAGCAGTGACTCGGTAGCCGGGACAGTCACCTTC. Its translation: CASSDSVAGTVTF.

The chain uses TRBV27 and TRBJ2-3; D is tentatively TRBD1 or TRBD2 (5 bases each). Germline V gene lookup returns CDR1 MNHEY and CDR2 SMNVEV (reference sequence). This CDR3 is 16 amino acids long. V was trimmed by 2 bases and J by 7 bases, leaving 19 bases between them. CDR3 in amino acids: CASSLNLGTKWNTQYF. In DNA form, the CDR3 reads TGTGCCAGCAGTTTAAATCTCGGGACGAAGTGGAATACGCAGTATTTT.

This clone is a singleton in its sample. The genes are TRBV7-3 and TRBJ2-7, with TRBD1 as a possible D gene (6 bases). V was shortened by 5 bases and J by 6 bases, with 17 bases between the two germline ends. Germline CDR1 is SGHTA and CDR2 is FQGTGA. This CDR3 region has 14 residues. The CDR3 coding sequence is TGTGCCAGCAGCACGACAGGATTGGAGCCCGAGCAGTACTTC. Translation: CASSTTGLEPEQYF. The full variable domain, rest sourced from reference TRBV7-3 and TRBJ2-7, is GAGVSQTPSNKVTEKGKYVELRCDPISGHTALYWYRQSLGQGPEFLIYFQGTGAADDSGLPNDRFFAVRPEGSVSTLKIQRTERGDSAVYLCASSTTGLEPEQYFGPGTRLTVT.

The chain couples TRBV30 to TRBJ2-2; D unclear. Trimming shortened V by 0 bases and J by 6 bases, and 8 bases separated the two germline ends. Germline loops: CDR1 GTSNPN, CDR2 SVGIG (reference sequence). The CDR3 is 13 amino acids. DNA for the CDR3: TGTGCCTGGAGTGTACTCGGCTCCGGGGAGCTGTTTTTT. Amino acid sequence: CAWSVLGSGELFF. Combining the CDR3 with reference TRBV30 and TRBJ2-2 gives the whole variable domain SQTIHQWPATLVQPVGSPLSLECTVEGTSNPNLYWYRQAAGRGLQLLFYSVGIGQISSEVPQNLSASRPQDRQFILSSKKLLLSDSGFYLCAWSVLGSGELFFGEGSRLTVL.

The chain employs TRBV7-8 and TRBJ1-1; a possible D gene is TRBD1 (6 bases). The length of the CDR3 is 15 residues. V gave up 2 bases and J gave up 5 bases, with 15 bases separating them. From germline, CDR1 is SGHVS and CDR2 FQNEAQ. Written as DNA, the CDR3 is TGTGCCAGCAGCTTAAGGAACAGGGTCTATACTGAAGCTTTCTTT. It translates to CASSLRNRVYTEAFF. Based on the CDR3 plus reference TRBV7-8 and TRBJ1-1, the full variable domain is GAGVSQSPRYKVAKRGQDVALRCDPISGHVSLFWYQQALGQGPEFLTYFQNEAQLDKSGLPSDRFFAERPEGSVSTLKIQRTQQEDSAVYLCASSLRNRVYTEAFFGQGTRLTVV.

This clone appeared a few times. The chain recombines TRBV30 with TRBJ2-5, with D possibly being TRBD1 (6 bases). Trimming shortened V by 3 bases and J by 4 bases, and 12 bases separated the two germline ends. Germline lookup yields CDR1 GTSNPN and CDR2 SVGIG (reference sequence). The CDR3 covers 13 residues. CDR3 region: CAWRRGMGETQYF. The CDR3 nucleotides are TGTGCCTGGAGGAGGGGGATGGGAGAGACCCAGTACTTC. The full variable domain, with the rest looked up from reference TRBV30 and TRBJ2-5, is SQTIHQWPATLVQPVGSPLSLECTVEGTSNPNLYWYRQAAGRGLQLLFYSVGIGQISSEVPQNLSASRPQDRQFILSSKKLLLSDSGFYLCAWRRGMGETQYFGPGTRLLVL.

The V and J genes are TRBV6-5 and TRBJ1-3, with D unclear. The CDR3 length is 11 residues. V lost 2 bases and J 8 bases, leaving 4 bases between the germline ends. The V gene's germline CDR1 is MNHEY and CDR2 SVGAGI. The CDR3 spells CASSYADTIYF. As DNA, the CDR3 is TGTGCCAGCAGTTACGCGGACACCATATATTTT.

The chain carries TRBV7-9 and TRBJ2-1, with a weak D call TRBD2 (6 bases). This CDR3 has 16 amino acids. V was cut by 5 bases and J by 7 bases, with 21 bases left in between. The V gene's germline CDR1 is SEHNR and CDR2 FQNEAQ (reference sequence). The CDR3 DNA is TGTGCCAGCAGCCACTGGGAGCGGGCCGCCGGGAATGAGCAGTTCTTC. Its protein product is CASSHWERAAGNEQFF.

This rearrangement joins TRBV19 to TRBJ2-3; the match to TRBD1 covers 7 bases. The CDR3 is 14 residues long. CDR1 is LNHDA, CDR2 SQIVND, per germline (reference sequence). Trimming cost V 4 bases and J 1 base; bases outside gene matches: 2. The DNA of the CDR3 is TGTGCCAGTAGTAGGGGACAGCGCACAGATACGCAGTATTTT. Amino acids: CASSRGQRTDTQYF.

The chain combines TRBV2 with TRBJ1-1; D is ambiguous. Deletions cut 3 bases from V and 3 bases from J, with 5 bases between. CDR3 length: 12 residues. CDR1 and CDR2 from the germline V gene are SNHLY and FYNNEI. The CDR3 sequence is CASSDSYTEAFF. For the CDR3, the DNA is TGTGCCAGCAGTGACAGTTACACTGAAGCTTTCTTT.

This chain connects TRBV6-5 to TRBJ1-5; TRBD1 aligns across 9 bases. Germline lookup yields CDR1 MNHEY and CDR2 SVGAGI. The CDR3 consists of 15 residues. Losses at the gene ends were 6 bases for V and 2 bases for J; bases not matched to a gene: 5. CDR3 nucleotides: TGTGCCAGCAGCTTACAGGGGGCGGGCAATCAGCCCCAGCATTTT. This sequence encodes CASSLQGAGNQPQHF.

The rearrangement joins TRBV7-2 to TRBJ1-5, with 7 bases lining up with TRBD1. Trimming removed 5 bases from V and 5 bases from J; junction bases left unmatched: 6. The germline CDR1 and CDR2 sequences are SGHTA and FQGNSA. CDR3 length: 14 amino acids. The CDR3: CASSRRGGDQPQHF. Here the CDR3 DNA reads TGTGCCAGCAGCCGTAGAGGGGGCGATCAGCCCCAGCATTTT.

The chain employs TRBV2 and TRBJ1-1; D call uncertain. V shed 7 bases and J shed 4 bases, with 4 bases lying between them. The CDR3 has 10 residues. CDR1 and CDR2 from the germline V gene are SNHLY and FYNNEI. The CDR3 nucleotides are TGTGCCAGCACCCTCACTGAAGCTTTCTTT. Protein: CASTLTEAFF.

This sequence joins TRBV12-3 or TRBV12-4 and TRBJ1-1, with D uncertain. CDR3 length equals 13 residues. Deletions cut 4 bases from V and 10 bases from J, with 16 bases between. The CDR3: CASSSSGLVGAFF. CDR3 sequence (DNA): TGTGCCAGCAGTTCTTCAGGTTTGGTCGGAGCTTTCTTT.

The rearrangement joins TRBV14 to TRBJ1-2; D not certain. The CDR3 loop spans 16 amino acids. CDR1 and CDR2 from the germline V gene are SGHDN and FVKESK. Between the trimmed V and J ends, which lost 0 bases and 1 base, there was a span of 12 bases. The CDR3 DNA reads TGTGCCAGCAGCCAAGATTCGAGACATTTTAACTATGGCTACACCTTC. Its protein is CASSQDSRHFNYGYTF. The full variable domain, rest sourced from reference TRBV14 and TRBJ1-2, is EAGVTQFPSHSVIEKGQTVTLRCDPISGHDNLYWYRRVMGKEIKFLLHFVKESKQDESGMPNNRFLAERTGGTYSTLKVQPAELEDSGVYFCASSQDSRHFNYGYTFGSGTRLTVV.

The chain employs TRBV5-8 and TRBJ2-1, with 8 bases identical to TRBD1. Germline V gene data show CDR1 as SGHTS and CDR2 as YDEGEE. This CDR3 contains 18 residues. The V and J ends lost 0 bases and 2 bases, in that order; junction bases with no gene match: 10. CDR3 sequence reads: CASSLAQGAQTPYNEQFF. The CDR3 coding sequence is TGTGCCAGCAGCTTGGCGCAGGGGGCGCAAACCCCCTACAATGAGCAGTTCTTC.

The chain is built from TRBV5-4 and TRBJ1-2, with D possibly TRBD1 on 6 matching bases. This CDR3 is built from 13 residues. Germline V gives CDR1 SGHNT, CDR2 YYREEE (reference sequence). Trimming shortened V by 0 bases and J by 6 bases, and 9 bases separated the two germline ends. CDR3 loop: CASSLDRENGYTF. The CDR3 DNA sequence: TGTGCCAGCAGCTTGGACAGGGAGAATGGCTACACCTTC.

The chain has TRBV7-2 and TRBJ2-7, with 10 bases identical to TRBD1. Germline V gene sequence: CDR1 SGHTA, CDR2 FQGNSA. The CDR3 sequence is 15 residues long. V dropped 5 bases and J dropped 4; count of bases not matched to a gene: 8. In DNA form, the CDR3 reads TGTGCCAGCAGCCCCAACCCGGGACAGGGGTACGAGCAGTACTTC. Protein: CASSPNPGQGYEQYF.

The chain carries TRBV28 and TRBJ1-2; D unresolved. Per germline, CDR1 MDHEN and CDR2 SYDVKM. The CDR3 loop spans 13 amino acids. Trimming took 3 bases from V and 2 from J, leaving 7 bases between them. The CDR3 region is CASSFSDNYGYTF. Written as DNA, the CDR3 is TGTGCCAGCAGTTTCTCAGACAACTATGGCTACACCTTC.

The rearrangement uses TRBV19 and TRBJ1-2, with no clear D. V lost 5 bases, J lost 10 bases, and 14 bases lay in between. The CDR3 is 12 amino acids. Germline assignment: CDR1 LNHDA and CDR2 SQIVND (reference sequence). CDR3 sequence: CASSPSPLFYTF. The CDR3 DNA reads as TGTGCCAGTAGTCCTTCTCCTCTTTTCTACACCTTC.

V usage is TRBV7-2 and J usage is TRBJ1-1; the D is unclear. Germline CDR1 is SGHTA and CDR2 is FQGNSA. The CDR3 spans 13 residues. V lost 2 bases to trimming and J lost 2 bases, with 6 bases between them. The CDR3 DNA follows: TGTGCCAGCAGCTTACTCGGAAACACTGAAGCTTTCTTT. It codes for CASSLLGNTEAFF.

V is TRBV4-2 and J is TRBJ1-1; possible D gene TRBD1, 5 bases. CDR3 length: 13 residues. V was shortened by 6 bases and J by 5 bases, with 13 bases between the two germline ends. Germline CDR1 reads LGHNA; CDR2 reads YNFKEQ. The CDR3 DNA reads TGTGCCAGCAGTTATGGTGGGGGGACTGAAGCTTTCTTT. It translates to CASSYGGGTEAFF.